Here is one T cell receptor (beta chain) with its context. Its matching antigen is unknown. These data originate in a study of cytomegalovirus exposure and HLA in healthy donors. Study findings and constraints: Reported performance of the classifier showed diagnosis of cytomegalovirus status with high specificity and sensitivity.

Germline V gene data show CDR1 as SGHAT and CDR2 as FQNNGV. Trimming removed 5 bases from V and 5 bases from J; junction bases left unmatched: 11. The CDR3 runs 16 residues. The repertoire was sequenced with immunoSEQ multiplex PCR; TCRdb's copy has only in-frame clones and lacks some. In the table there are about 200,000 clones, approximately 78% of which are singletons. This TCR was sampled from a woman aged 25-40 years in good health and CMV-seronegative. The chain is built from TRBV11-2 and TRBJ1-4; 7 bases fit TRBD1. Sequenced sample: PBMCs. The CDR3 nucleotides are TGTGCCAGCAGCCCGCAGGGACAGCCCCCGAATGAAAAACTGTTTTTT. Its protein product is CASSPQGQPPNEKLFF.